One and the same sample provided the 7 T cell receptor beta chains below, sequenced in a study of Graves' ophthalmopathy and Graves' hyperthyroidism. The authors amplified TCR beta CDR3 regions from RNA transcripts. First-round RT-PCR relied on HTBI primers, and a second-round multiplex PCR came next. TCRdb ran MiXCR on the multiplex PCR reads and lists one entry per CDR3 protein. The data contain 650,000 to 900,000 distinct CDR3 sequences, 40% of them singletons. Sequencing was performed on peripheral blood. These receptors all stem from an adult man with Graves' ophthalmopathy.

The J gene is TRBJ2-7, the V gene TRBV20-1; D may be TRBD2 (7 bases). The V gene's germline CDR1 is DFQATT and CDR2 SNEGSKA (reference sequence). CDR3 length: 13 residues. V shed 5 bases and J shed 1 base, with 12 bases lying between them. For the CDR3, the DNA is TGCAGTGCTCAGGGGAGGGCTTCCTACGAGCAGTACTTC. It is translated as CSAQGRASYEQYF.

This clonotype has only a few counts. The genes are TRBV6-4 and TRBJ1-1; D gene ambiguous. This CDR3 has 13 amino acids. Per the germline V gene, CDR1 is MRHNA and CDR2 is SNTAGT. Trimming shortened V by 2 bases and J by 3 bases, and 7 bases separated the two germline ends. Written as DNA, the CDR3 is TGTGCCAGCAGTGACGGGGTGTACACTGAAGCTTTCTTT. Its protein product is CASSDGVYTEAFF.

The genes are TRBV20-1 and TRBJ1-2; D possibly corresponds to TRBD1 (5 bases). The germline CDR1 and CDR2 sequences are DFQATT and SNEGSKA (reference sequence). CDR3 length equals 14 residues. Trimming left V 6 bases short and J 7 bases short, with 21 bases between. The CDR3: CSASSGGTLLGYTF. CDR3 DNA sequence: TGCAGTGCCAGCAGTGGGGGTACCCTGCTTGGCTACACCTTC.

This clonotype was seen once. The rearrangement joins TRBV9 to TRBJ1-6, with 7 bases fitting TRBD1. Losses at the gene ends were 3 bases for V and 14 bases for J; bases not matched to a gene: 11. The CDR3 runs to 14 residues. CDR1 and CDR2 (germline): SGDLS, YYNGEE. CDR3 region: CASSEGGGQPALHF. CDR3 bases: TGTGCCAGCAGCGAAGGGGGGGGACAGCCGGCCCTCCACTTT.

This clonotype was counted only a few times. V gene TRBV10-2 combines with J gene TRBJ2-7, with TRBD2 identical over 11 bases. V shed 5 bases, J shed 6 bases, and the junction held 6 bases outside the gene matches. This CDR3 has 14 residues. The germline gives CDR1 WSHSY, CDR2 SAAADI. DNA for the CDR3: TGCGCCAGCAGTATTAGCGGGAGGGCCGGCGAGCAGTACTTC. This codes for CASSISGRAGEQYF.

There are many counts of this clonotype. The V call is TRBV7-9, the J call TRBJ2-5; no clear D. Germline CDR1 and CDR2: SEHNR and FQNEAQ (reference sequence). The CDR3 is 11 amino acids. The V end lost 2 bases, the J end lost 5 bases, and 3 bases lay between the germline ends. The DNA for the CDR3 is TGTGCCAGCAGCTTATTGGAGACCCAGTACTTC. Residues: CASSLLETQYF.

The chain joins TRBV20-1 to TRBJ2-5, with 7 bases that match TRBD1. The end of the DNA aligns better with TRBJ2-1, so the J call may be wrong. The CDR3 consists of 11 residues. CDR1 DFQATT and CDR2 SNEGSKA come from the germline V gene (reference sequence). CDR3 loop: CSATGTDEQFF. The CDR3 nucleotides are TGCAGTGCGACCGGGACAGACGAGCAGTTCTTC.